The following is a T cell receptor beta chain sequence with its context. What it binds is unknown. This CDR3 region has 14 residues. CDR1 MNHNS and CDR2 SASEGT come from the germline V gene. J lost 3 bases, V lost 3 bases, and 2 bases had no gene match. Input per replicate PCR of unsorted PBMC was about 330 ng DNA, corresponding to roughly 30,000 T cell genomes. Produced via immunoSEQ multiplex PCR; TCRdb's table is partial and in-frame only. The sample holds 530,000 or so clones, about 80% seen once. These data belong to a study of shared clonotypes between healthy human individuals. The study, taken as a whole, reports: It was the few donors that limited the genetic and exposure-history diversity represented.

Caucasian adults living in Nashville, Tennessee, provided all samples. This clonotype was obtained from a woman in her thirties or forties in good health. Some clones in this sample may be carry-over from other donors' samples. The material sequenced was PBMCs. This chain connects TRBV6-1 to TRBJ2-4; 7 nucleotides line up with TRBD2. For the CDR3, the DNA is TGTGCCAGCAGTGACAGGACTAGCAAAAACATTCAGTACTTC. Translated, it gives CASSDRTSKNIQYF.